This TCR beta chain was profiled in a study of blood T cell repertoires in COVID-19 (dated by TCRdb to the early 2020s). A note on the overall study: Collaborator samples came from the United States, Italy and Spain and covered acute and convalescent phases of COVID-19. The prospective study material was composed of cDNA or gDNA derived from T cells, B-cell-depleted T cells, or PBMCs. Subjects who had been exposed to COVID-19, were actively infected with it, or had recovered from it provided the deeply sampled blood TCRbeta repertoires that made up the dataset. The repertoires were made available in a free public database intended to serve as a resource for research on the immune response to SARS-CoV-2. Samples came from the ongoing ImmuneRACE study (first 160 participants) plus 1,254 subjects from 6 global collaborators. A de-identified subject ID, COVID-19 status, age in years and sex were almost always included in the sample metadata. Where HLA class I and class II types were available, the types were taken from metadata supplied by the sample provider, not from assay-based typing.

CDR3 length: 15 amino acids, cysteine to phenylalanine. CDR3 DNA is the only sequence kept; it has 45 bases, read in frame from the first base. CDR1 and CDR2, per the germline V gene, are SQVTM and ANQGSEA. Trimming leaves V shorter by 3 bases and J shorter by 5 bases, with the junction holding 10 bases beyond the gene matches. As concerns this clone: Its cognate antigen has yet to be identified. There are no base qualities to consult, and no much larger clone falls within one base.

TCRbeta CDR3 regions were amplified from genomic DNA by means of the immunoSEQ Assay, a bias-controlled multiplex PCR. Per the original workflow: The number of nucleated cells in each sample was estimated from the amplification of reference gene primers within the assay. To quantify the absolute abundance of each unique TCRbeta CDR3 rearrangement, sequence reads were collapsed and filtered. Productive Simpson clonality was computed per sample as the square root of Simpson's diversity index over productive rearrangements. Sourced from immuneACCESS, this table was stored by TCRdb with only in-frame sequences that have V and J called. A share of the clones is absent; for the studies checked, an unresolved V gene accounts for under half, and the remainder has no known explanation. D and trimming come from the DNA, and the V and J calls and clone size come from that table. A total of about 190,000 clones appear in this sample, around nine tenths of them only once. The top ten clonotypes cover 5% to 8% of the sample.

General findings and caveats noted by the study authors: The quantity of clinical and demographic metadata differed by source and by participant and was supplied without curation.

Another Seattle source contributed samples from volunteer blood donors who had recovered from COVID-19. The collaborating institutions used their own protocols to collect whole blood in K2EDTA tubes. For TCRbeta analysis, collaborators shipped samples as frozen whole blood, isolated PBMCs, or DNA extracted from either of those sample types. The sequence derives from a woman aged 40 to 55 who had recovered from COVID-19. Sequencing input: peripheral blood. Recombination linked TRBV29-1 to TRBJ2-3, and TRBD2 matches 8 of the central bases. This receptor has the CDR3 CSVDLIGLAQDTQYF. The nucleotides read TGCAGCGTTGATTTAATCGGACTAGCCCAAGATACGCAGTATTTT.